The clone carrying this T cell receptor beta chain has only a few counts. The data originate from a study of blood T cell repertoires in COVID-19. Study at large: Spain, Italy and the United States supplied samples that represented acute and convalescent COVID-19. Nucleic acid was either cDNA or gDNA, and it came from T cells, B-cell-depleted T cells, or PBMCs.

J gave up 5 bases and V 1 base, and 6 bases lay outside the gene matches. The CDR3 loop spans 15 amino acids. Germline lookup yields CDR1 SGHTA and CDR2 FQGNSA. The authors' processing: Scientists estimated how many nucleated cells there were by amplifying reference gene primers. TCRdb's copy holds only in-frame clones and misses some; the assay was immunoSEQ multiplex PCR. The DNA was the basis for D and trimming; V, J and clone size are from that table. The data hold more than 250,000 clones, with 75% to 90% observed a single time. The chain employs TRBV7-2 and TRBJ1-2; 8 nucleotides agree with TRBD1. The TCR comes from a woman aged 45-59 years with COVID-19, enrolled during active disease. What was sequenced was peripheral blood. CDR3 sequence (DNA): TGTGCCAGCAGCTTAGATGGACAGGGACGTTATGGCTACACCTTC. This sequence encodes CASSLDGQGRYGYTF.